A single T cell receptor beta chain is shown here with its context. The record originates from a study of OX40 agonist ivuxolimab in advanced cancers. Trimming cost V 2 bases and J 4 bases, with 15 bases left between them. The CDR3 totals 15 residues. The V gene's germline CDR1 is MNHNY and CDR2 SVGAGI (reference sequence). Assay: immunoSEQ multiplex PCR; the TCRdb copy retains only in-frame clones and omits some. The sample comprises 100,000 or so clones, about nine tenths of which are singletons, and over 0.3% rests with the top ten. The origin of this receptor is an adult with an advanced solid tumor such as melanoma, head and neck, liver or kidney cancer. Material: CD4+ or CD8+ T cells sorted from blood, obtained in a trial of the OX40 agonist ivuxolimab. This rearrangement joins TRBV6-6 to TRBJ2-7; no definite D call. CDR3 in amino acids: CASSYTRGSTYEQYF. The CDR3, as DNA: TGTGCCAGCAGTTACACCCGAGGATCTACGTACGAGCAGTACTTC.